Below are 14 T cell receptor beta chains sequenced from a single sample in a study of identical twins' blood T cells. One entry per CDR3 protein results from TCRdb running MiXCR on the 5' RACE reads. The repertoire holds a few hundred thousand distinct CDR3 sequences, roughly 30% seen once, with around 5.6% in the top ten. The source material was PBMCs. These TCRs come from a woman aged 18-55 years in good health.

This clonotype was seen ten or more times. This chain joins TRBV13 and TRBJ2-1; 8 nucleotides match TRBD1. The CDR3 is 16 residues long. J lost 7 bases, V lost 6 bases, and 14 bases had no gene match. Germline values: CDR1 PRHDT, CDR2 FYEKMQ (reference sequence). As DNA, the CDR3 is TGTGCCAGCAGTTGGTTGGGGCAGGGGGCCTTAAATGAGCAGTTCTTC. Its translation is CASSWLGQGALNEQFF.

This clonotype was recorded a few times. CDR3: CASSFLILEYSNQPQHF. The DNA of the CDR3 is TGTGCCAGCAGTTTCCTCATCCTAGAATATAGCAATCAGCCCCAGCATTTT. This chain links TRBV12-3 or TRBV12-4 with TRBJ1-5, with unresolved D. The CDR3 has 17 residues. The ends were cut back, 3 bases at V and 0 bases at J, with 15 bases in the middle.

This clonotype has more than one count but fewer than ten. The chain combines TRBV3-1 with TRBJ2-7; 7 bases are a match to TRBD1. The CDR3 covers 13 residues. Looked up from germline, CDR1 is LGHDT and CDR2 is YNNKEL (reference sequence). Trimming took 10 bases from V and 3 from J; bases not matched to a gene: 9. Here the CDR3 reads CATMGQNLYEQYF. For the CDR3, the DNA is TGTGCCACCATGGGACAGAATCTCTACGAGCAGTACTTC.

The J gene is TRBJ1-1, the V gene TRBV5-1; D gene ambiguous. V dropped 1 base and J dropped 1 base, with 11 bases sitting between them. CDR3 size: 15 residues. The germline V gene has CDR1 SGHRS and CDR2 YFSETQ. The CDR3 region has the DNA TGCGCCAGCAGCTTGTCCCCCACACAGAACACTGAAGCTTTCTTT. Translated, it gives CASSLSPTQNTEAFF.

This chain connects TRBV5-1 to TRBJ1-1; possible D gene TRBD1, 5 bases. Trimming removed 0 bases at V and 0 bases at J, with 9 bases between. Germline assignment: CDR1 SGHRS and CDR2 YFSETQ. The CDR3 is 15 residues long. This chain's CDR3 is CASSLGGKMNTEAFF. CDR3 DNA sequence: TGCGCCAGCAGCTTGGGGGGGAAAATGAACACTGAAGCTTTCTTT.

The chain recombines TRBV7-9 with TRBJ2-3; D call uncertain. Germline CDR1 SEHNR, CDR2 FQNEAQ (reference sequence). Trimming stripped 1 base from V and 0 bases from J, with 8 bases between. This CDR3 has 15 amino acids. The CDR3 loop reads CASSLGSTSTDTQYF. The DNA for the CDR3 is TGTGCCAGCAGCTTAGGTTCAACTAGCACAGATACGCAGTATTTT. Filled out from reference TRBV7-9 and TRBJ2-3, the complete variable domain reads DTGVSQNPRHKITKRGQNVTFRCDPISEHNRLYWYRQTLGQGPEFLTYFQNEAQLEKSRLLSDRFSAERPKGSFSTLEIQRTEQGDSAMYLCASSLGSTSTDTQYFGPGTRLTVL.

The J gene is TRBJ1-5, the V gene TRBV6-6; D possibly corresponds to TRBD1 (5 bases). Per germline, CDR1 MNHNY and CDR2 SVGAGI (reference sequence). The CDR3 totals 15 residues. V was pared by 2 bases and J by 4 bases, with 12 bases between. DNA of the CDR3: TGTGCCAGCAGTTACGATGGGGCGGATAATCAGCCCCAGCATTTT. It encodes CASSYDGADNQPQHF.

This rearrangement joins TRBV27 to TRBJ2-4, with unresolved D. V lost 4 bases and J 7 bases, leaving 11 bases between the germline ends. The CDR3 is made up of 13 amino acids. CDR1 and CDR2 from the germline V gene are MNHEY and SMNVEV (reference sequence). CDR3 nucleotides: TGTGCCAGCAGTTATCGGGTCGGGAACATTCAGTACTTC. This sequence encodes CASSYRVGNIQYF.

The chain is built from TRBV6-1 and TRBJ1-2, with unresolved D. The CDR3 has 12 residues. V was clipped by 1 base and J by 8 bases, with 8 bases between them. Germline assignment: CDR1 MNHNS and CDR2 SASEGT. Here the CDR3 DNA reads TGTGCCAGCAGTGAAGTGCCGGGGGGCTACACCTTC. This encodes CASSEVPGGYTF.

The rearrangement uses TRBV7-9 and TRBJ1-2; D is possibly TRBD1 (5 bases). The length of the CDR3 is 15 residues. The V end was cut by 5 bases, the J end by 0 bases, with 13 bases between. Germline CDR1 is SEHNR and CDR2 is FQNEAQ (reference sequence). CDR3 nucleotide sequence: TGTGCCAGCAGCCCTAGTGGGGGTGCTAACTATGGCTACACCTTC. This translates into CASSPSGGANYGYTF.

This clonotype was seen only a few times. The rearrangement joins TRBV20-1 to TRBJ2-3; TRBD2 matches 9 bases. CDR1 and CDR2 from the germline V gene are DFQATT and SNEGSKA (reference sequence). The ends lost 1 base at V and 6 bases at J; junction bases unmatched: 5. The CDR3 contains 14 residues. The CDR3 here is CSARASSGVDTQYF. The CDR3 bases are TGCAGTGCTAGAGCATCTAGCGGGGTGGATACGCAGTATTTT.

This CDR3 is CASSQRSGGAVQKLFF. DNA of the CDR3: TGCGCCAGCAGCCAGCGGTCGGGGGGCGCGGTTCAAAAACTGTTTTTT. The genes are TRBV4-3 and TRBJ1-4; the D gene is possibly TRBD1 (6 bases). With 3 bases removed from V and 9 bases from J, the gap between germline ends came to 20 bases. Germline values: CDR1 LGHNA, CDR2 YSLEER. CDR3 length: 16 residues.

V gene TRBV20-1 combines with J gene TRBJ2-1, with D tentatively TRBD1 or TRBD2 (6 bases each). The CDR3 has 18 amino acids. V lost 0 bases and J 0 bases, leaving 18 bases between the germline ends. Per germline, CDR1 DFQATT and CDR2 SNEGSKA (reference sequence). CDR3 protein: CSARDPAGGAGSYNEQFF. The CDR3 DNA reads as TGCAGTGCTAGAGATCCGGCCGGGGGCGCGGGCTCCTACAATGAGCAGTTCTTC.

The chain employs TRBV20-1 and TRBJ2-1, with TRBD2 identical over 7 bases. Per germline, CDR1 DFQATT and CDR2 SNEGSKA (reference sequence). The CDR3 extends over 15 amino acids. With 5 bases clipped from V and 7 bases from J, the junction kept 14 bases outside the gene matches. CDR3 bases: TGCAGTGCTCCTATTAATAGCGGGTTGATGAATGAGCAGTTCTTC. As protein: CSAPINSGLMNEQFF.